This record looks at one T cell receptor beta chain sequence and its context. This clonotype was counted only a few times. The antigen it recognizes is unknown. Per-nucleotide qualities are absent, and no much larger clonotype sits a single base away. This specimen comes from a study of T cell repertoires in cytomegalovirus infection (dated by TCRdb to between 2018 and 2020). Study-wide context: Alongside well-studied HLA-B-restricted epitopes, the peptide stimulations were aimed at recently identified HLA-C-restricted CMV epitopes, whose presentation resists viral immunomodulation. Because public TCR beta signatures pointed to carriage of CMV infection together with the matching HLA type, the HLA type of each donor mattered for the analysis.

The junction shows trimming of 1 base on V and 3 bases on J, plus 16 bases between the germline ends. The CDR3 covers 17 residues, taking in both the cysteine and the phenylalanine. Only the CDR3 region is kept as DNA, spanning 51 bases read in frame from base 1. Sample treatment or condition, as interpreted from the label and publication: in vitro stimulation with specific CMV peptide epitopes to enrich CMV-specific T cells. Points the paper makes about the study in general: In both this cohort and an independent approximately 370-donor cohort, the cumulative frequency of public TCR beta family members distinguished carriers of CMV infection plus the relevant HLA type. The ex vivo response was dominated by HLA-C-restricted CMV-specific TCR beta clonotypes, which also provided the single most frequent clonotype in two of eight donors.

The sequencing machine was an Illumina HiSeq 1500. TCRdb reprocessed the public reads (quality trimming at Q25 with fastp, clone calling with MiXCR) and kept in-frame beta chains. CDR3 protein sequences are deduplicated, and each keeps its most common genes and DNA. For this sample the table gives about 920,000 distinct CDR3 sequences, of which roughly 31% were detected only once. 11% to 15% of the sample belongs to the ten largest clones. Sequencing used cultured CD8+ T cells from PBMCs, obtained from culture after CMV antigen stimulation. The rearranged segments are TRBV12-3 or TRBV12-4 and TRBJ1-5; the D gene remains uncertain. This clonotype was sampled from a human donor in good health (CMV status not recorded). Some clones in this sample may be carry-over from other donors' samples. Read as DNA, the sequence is TGTGCCAGCAGTTTAGAAGTTCCGGGGTCGATCAATCAGCCCCAGCATTTT. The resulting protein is CASSLEVPGSINQPQHF.